The clone carrying this T cell receptor beta chain was detected a few times. This CDR3 contains 11 residues. CDR1 and CDR2 from the germline V gene are MNHNY and SVGAGI (reference sequence). Trimming removed 7 bases at V and 7 bases at J, with 7 bases between. TCRdb ran MiXCR on the RT-PCR reads and lists one entry per CDR3 protein. The table shows 650,000 to 800,000 distinct CDR3 sequences, with 14% occurring only once. The rearrangement joins TRBV6-6 to TRBJ1-4; D remains unclear. The source material was memory CD4+ T cells from blood. The receptor comes from a female donor in good health, serving as a healthy control. CDR3 region: CASTRGEKLFF. CDR3 nucleotide sequence: TGTGCCAGCACCCGAGGTGAAAAACTGTTTTTT.